A selection of T cell receptor beta chains follows, all from one sample in a study of blood T cells in healthy people across ages. One entry per CDR3 protein results from TCRdb running MiXCR on the 5' RACE reads. The sample records 700,000 to 950,000 distinct CDR3 sequences, roughly 47% being singletons. The sequencing sample was made of blood. These receptors were collected from a woman aged 60-75 years in good health. Both conserved end residues are part of each CDR3. Each record gives: V gene, J gene, D gene, clone size, CDR3 DNA, CDR3 protein. D genes are given only for firm matches. A clone size is listed for some rows: how often the clone was seen (once, few, many), or a class if it is expanded.

V gene: TRBV20-1
J gene: TRBJ1-5
D gene: .
clone size: .
CDR3 DNA: TGCAGTGCTAGACTCCTTGGGGGTGGCAATCAGCCCCAGCATTTT
CDR3 protein: CSARLLGGGNQPQHF

V gene: TRBV28
J gene: TRBJ2-7
D gene: .
clone size: few
CDR3 DNA: TGTGCCAGCAGTTTATATAACACGTTCTACGAGCAGTACTTC
CDR3 protein: CASSLYNTFYEQYF

V gene: TRBV4-1
J gene: TRBJ2-6
D gene: .
clone size: .
CDR3 DNA: TGCGCCAGCAGCTCAGGGGGGGGTTCTGGGGCCAACGTCCTGACTTTC
CDR3 protein: CASSSGGGSGANVLTF

V gene: TRBV7-2
J gene: TRBJ2-1
D gene: .
clone size: many
CDR3 DNA: TGTGCCAGCAGCTTGATTGGAACGGGAGACCACAATGAGCAGTTCTTC
CDR3 protein: CASSLIGTGDHNEQFF

V gene: TRBV5-1
J gene: TRBJ1-5
D gene: .
clone size: .
CDR3 DNA: TGCGCCAGCAGCCTAGGACAGAATGATCAGCCCCAGCATTTT
CDR3 protein: CASSLGQNDQPQHF

V gene: TRBV3-1
J gene: TRBJ2-7
D gene: .
clone size: .
CDR3 DNA: TGTGCCAGCAGCCAAGATCCTGGAACCGGGGGGCAGTACTTC
CDR3 protein: CASSQDPGTGGQYF

V gene: TRBV7-9
J gene: TRBJ2-3
D gene: .
clone size: once
CDR3 DNA: TGTGCCAGCAGCTTAGCGCGGTCAGCCACAGATACGCAGTATTTT
CDR3 protein: CASSLARSATDTQYF

V gene: TRBV2
J gene: TRBJ2-7
D gene: .
clone size: .
CDR3 DNA: TGCGCCAGCAGTGCTCAGTCCTACAATGAGCAGTACTTC
CDR3 protein: CASSAQSYNEQYF

V gene: TRBV20-1
J gene: TRBJ2-7
D gene: .
clone size: few
CDR3 DNA: TGCAGTGCTAGAGACTCGCCGGAGGAGCAGTACTTC
CDR3 protein: CSARDSPEEQYF

V gene: TRBV20-1
J gene: TRBJ1-1
D gene: TRBD1
clone size: few
CDR3 DNA: TGCAGTGCTAGAGGGACAGGGGGGGCTGAAGCTTTCTTT
CDR3 protein: CSARGTGGAEAFF

V gene: TRBV5-1
J gene: TRBJ2-3
D gene: .
clone size: few
CDR3 DNA: TGCGCCAGCAGCTCTGGGGTTCGTGGAGATACGCAGTATTTT
CDR3 protein: CASSSGVRGDTQYF

V gene: TRBV5-1
J gene: TRBJ1-1
D gene: TRBD1
clone size: few
CDR3 DNA: TGCGCCAGCAGCTTTCAACGGGACAGGGCGAACACTGAAGCTTTCTTT
CDR3 protein: CASSFQRDRANTEAFF

V gene: TRBV5-6
J gene: TRBJ2-7
D gene: .
clone size: few
CDR3 DNA: TGTGCCAGCAGCTTGGGGCAGGTAAACTACGAGCAGTACTTC
CDR3 protein: CASSLGQVNYEQYF

V gene: TRBV11-2
J gene: TRBJ1-4
D gene: TRBD1
clone size: few
CDR3 DNA: TGTGCCAGCAGCTTACCGCCTCAGGGGGCTAATGAAAAACTGTTTTTT
CDR3 protein: CASSLPPQGANEKLFF

V gene: TRBV18
J gene: TRBJ2-7
D gene: TRBD1
clone size: .
CDR3 DNA: TGTGTCAGCTCACCAACAGGGGGGAACGAGCAGTACTTC
CDR3 protein: CVSSPTGGNEQYF

V gene: TRBV6-2/TRBV6-3
J gene: TRBJ2-7
D gene: TRBD2
clone size: .
CDR3 DNA: TGTGCCAGCAGCCACCTAGCGGGAGGGCCCTACGAGCAGTACTTC
CDR3 protein: CASSHLAGGPYEQYF

V gene: TRBV20-1
J gene: TRBJ2-7
D gene: .
clone size: .
CDR3 DNA: TGCAGTGCCGGGCGATCCTACGAGCAGTACTTC
CDR3 protein: CSAGRSYEQYF

V gene: TRBV7-9
J gene: TRBJ2-1
D gene: TRBD1
clone size: .
CDR3 DNA: TGTGCCAGCAGCCTGACGACAGGGATCTACAATGAGCAGTTCTTC
CDR3 protein: CASSLTTGIYNEQFF

V gene: TRBV5-1
J gene: TRBJ2-1
D gene: TRBD2
clone size: .
CDR3 DNA: TGCGCCAGCAGCGGGAGCGGGAACTCCTACAATAAGCAGTTCTTC
CDR3 protein: CASSGSGNSYNKQFF

V gene: TRBV28
J gene: TRBJ1-2
D gene: TRBD1
clone size: few
CDR3 DNA: TGTGCCAGCAGTTTATTCGCAGGACAGGATGGCTACACCTTC
CDR3 protein: CASSLFAGQDGYTF

V gene: TRBV20-1
J gene: TRBJ1-6
D gene: TRBD1
clone size: few
CDR3 DNA: TGCAGTGCTAACCCCGGGACAGTAGATAATTCACCCCTCCACTTT
CDR3 protein: CSANPGTVDNSPLHF

V gene: TRBV7-3
J gene: TRBJ2-1
D gene: TRBD2
clone size: few
CDR3 DNA: TGTGCCAGCAGCTTAACTACTAGCGGGAGGGGGGAGCAGTTCTTC
CDR3 protein: CASSLTTSGRGEQFF

V gene: TRBV7-2
J gene: TRBJ2-1
D gene: TRBD2
clone size: once
CDR3 DNA: TGTGCCAGCAGCTTAAACGGAGCGGGGGGTACCAATGAGCAGTTCTTC
CDR3 protein: CASSLNGAGGTNEQFF

V gene: TRBV13
J gene: TRBJ2-2
D gene: TRBD1
clone size: .
CDR3 DNA: TGTGCCAGCAGCTCGACAGGGTCGAACACCGGGGAGCTGTTTTTT
CDR3 protein: CASSSTGSNTGELFF

V gene: TRBV7-8
J gene: TRBJ2-1
D gene: TRBD2
clone size: few
CDR3 DNA: TGTGCCAGCAGCTTTTACGGGGGGGACAACAATGAGCAGTTCTTC
CDR3 protein: CASSFYGGDNNEQFF

V gene: TRBV6-9
J gene: TRBJ2-7
D gene: .
clone size: few
CDR3 DNA: TGTGCCAGCACCCTAATGGCGGGGGACATCTACGAGCAGTACTTC
CDR3 protein: CASTLMAGDIYEQYF

V gene: TRBV3-1
J gene: TRBJ1-3
D gene: .
clone size: .
CDR3 DNA: TGTGCCAGCAGCCAAGATCTAGGACAGATCTCTGGAAACACCATATATTTT
CDR3 protein: CASSQDLGQISGNTIYF

V gene: TRBV7-9
J gene: TRBJ1-5
D gene: TRBD1
clone size: .
CDR3 DNA: TGTGCCAGCAGCGCCTCGGGACAGGGGAGCAATCAGCCCCAGCATTTT
CDR3 protein: CASSASGQGSNQPQHF

V gene: TRBV11-1
J gene: TRBJ2-1
D gene: .
clone size: .
CDR3 DNA: TGTGCCAGCAGCTTTAATCGGCTAGCAGATTACAATGAGCAGTTCTTC
CDR3 protein: CASSFNRLADYNEQFF

V gene: TRBV29-1
J gene: TRBJ1-2
D gene: .
clone size: few
CDR3 DNA: TGCAGCGTTGATCTCCATAATCCTAACTATGGCTACACCTTC
CDR3 protein: CSVDLHNPNYGYTF

V gene: TRBV5-1
J gene: TRBJ1-1
D gene: .
clone size: .
CDR3 DNA: TGCGCCAGCAGCGAGGGTGGGGACACGGAAGCTTTCTTT
CDR3 protein: CASSEGGDTEAFF

V gene: TRBV4-2
J gene: TRBJ2-3
D gene: .
clone size: many
CDR3 DNA: TGTGCCAGCAGCCAAGATCGCCTAGCGAGCACAGATACGCAGTATTTT
CDR3 protein: CASSQDRLASTDTQYF

V gene: TRBV11-2
J gene: TRBJ2-6
D gene: .
clone size: .
CDR3 DNA: TGTGCCAGCAGCTTAGAACCGGTCCTGACTTTC
CDR3 protein: CASSLEPVLTF

V gene: TRBV3-1
J gene: TRBJ1-5
D gene: .
clone size: .
CDR3 DNA: TGTGCCAGCAGCCAAGAGGAGAGTCAGCCCCAGCATTTT
CDR3 protein: CASSQEESQPQHF

V gene: TRBV12-3/TRBV12-4
J gene: TRBJ1-6
D gene: .
clone size: few
CDR3 DNA: TGTGCCAGCAGTTTAAGCGGCAGGTCTAATTCACCCCTCCACTTT
CDR3 protein: CASSLSGRSNSPLHF

V gene: TRBV12-3/TRBV12-4
J gene: TRBJ1-3
D gene: .
clone size: .
CDR3 DNA: TGTGCCAGCAAGCGTAGTATGGGGACTGGAAACACCATATATTTT
CDR3 protein: CASKRSMGTGNTIYF

V gene: TRBV6-2/TRBV6-3
J gene: TRBJ1-2
D gene: .
clone size: .
CDR3 DNA: TGTGCCAGCATTCGGGGTGATGGCTACACCTTC
CDR3 protein: CASIRGDGYTF

V gene: TRBV9
J gene: TRBJ1-4
D gene: .
clone size: .
CDR3 DNA: TGTGCCAGCAGCGTAGCTAGTAGGGTGGGCCGTGAGGACGGAAAACTGTTTTTT
CDR3 protein: CASSVASRVGREDGKLFF

V gene: TRBV20-1
J gene: TRBJ1-2
D gene: .
clone size: few
CDR3 DNA: TGCAGTGCTAGTGGGGGCGGCTATGGCTACACCTTC
CDR3 protein: CSASGGGYGYTF

V gene: TRBV6-1
J gene: TRBJ1-1
D gene: TRBD1
clone size: .
CDR3 DNA: TGTGCCAGCACCCCGGGTTCAAGGAGGAACAGGGGTTTGAACACTGAAGCTTTCTTT
CDR3 protein: CASTPGSRRNRGLNTEAFF

V gene: TRBV7-2
J gene: TRBJ2-5
D gene: .
clone size: .
CDR3 DNA: TGTGCCAGCAGCTCCCTGACTCTCGCCCGAACTGAAGAGACCCAGTACTTC
CDR3 protein: CASSSLTLARTEETQYF

V gene: TRBV20-1
J gene: TRBJ2-7
D gene: .
clone size: .
CDR3 DNA: TGCAGTGCCGAGGGATCCCTCCTTTTCGAGCAGTACTTC
CDR3 protein: CSAEGSLLFEQYF

V gene: TRBV7-9
J gene: TRBJ1-2
D gene: .
clone size: few
CDR3 DNA: TGTGCCAGCAGCTTAGTGGACGGAGGAAACTATGGCTACACCTTC
CDR3 protein: CASSLVDGGNYGYTF

V gene: TRBV27
J gene: TRBJ1-5
D gene: .
clone size: few
CDR3 DNA: TGTGCCAGCAGCCCTGGACACCTTAGCAATCAGCCCCAGCATTTT
CDR3 protein: CASSPGHLSNQPQHF

V gene: TRBV27
J gene: TRBJ2-1
D gene: .
clone size: .
CDR3 DNA: TGTGCCAGCAGTTTTGGGGGGTCAAGCGGTGAGCAGTTCTTC
CDR3 protein: CASSFGGSSGEQFF

V gene: TRBV6-2/TRBV6-3
J gene: TRBJ2-3
D gene: .
clone size: few
CDR3 DNA: TGTGCCAGCAGTTACCCGAGGCTGAGGACAGATACGCAGTATTTT
CDR3 protein: CASSYPRLRTDTQYF

V gene: TRBV6-1
J gene: TRBJ1-1
D gene: .
clone size: many
CDR3 DNA: TGTGCCAGCAGTGAAGGTTCAGGGGTCACTGAAGCTTTCTTT
CDR3 protein: CASSEGSGVTEAFF

V gene: TRBV10-3
J gene: TRBJ1-4
D gene: .
clone size: few
CDR3 DNA: TGTGCCATCAGTGTTACAGGGAGTGCTAATGAAAAACTGTTTTTT
CDR3 protein: CAISVTGSANEKLFF

V gene: TRBV28
J gene: TRBJ2-3
D gene: TRBD2
clone size: few
CDR3 DNA: TGTGCCAGCGACACTAGCGGGAGACTCCCTTATACGCAGTATTTT
CDR3 protein: CASDTSGRLPYTQYF

V gene: TRBV29-1
J gene: TRBJ2-2
D gene: TRBD2
clone size: .
CDR3 DNA: TGCAGCGTCGGGCGGGGGGTAATTAACACCGGGGAGCTGTTTTTT
CDR3 protein: CSVGRGVINTGELFF

V gene: TRBV2
J gene: TRBJ1-4
D gene: .
clone size: .
CDR3 DNA: TGTGCCAGCAGCCGAGATGGACAGCTTAATGAAAAACTGTTTTTT
CDR3 protein: CASSRDGQLNEKLFF

V gene: TRBV9
J gene: TRBJ2-1
D gene: TRBD2
clone size: .
CDR3 DNA: TGTGCCAGCACGCGGGGGTGGTCCTACAATGAGCAGTTCTTC
CDR3 protein: CASTRGWSYNEQFF

V gene: TRBV12-3/TRBV12-4
J gene: TRBJ2-5
D gene: TRBD1
clone size: many
CDR3 DNA: TGTGCCAGCAGTCCTAACAACAGGGGACAAGAGACCCAGTACTTC
CDR3 protein: CASSPNNRGQETQYF